This entry lists 30 T cell receptor beta chains sequenced from one sample in a study of cytomegalovirus exposure and HLA in healthy donors. The study ran its PCR with 60 Vbeta and 13 Jbeta primers. Sequenced by immunoSEQ multiplex PCR; TCRdb stores in-frame clones only, minus some. The listing records some 26,000 clones. Sequenced: PBMCs. Source of these receptors: a male donor in good health and CMV-seropositive.

J is TRBJ1-1 and V is TRBV5-1; 7 bases match TRBD1. V was pared by 5 bases and J by 1 base, with 5 bases of the junction left unmatched. Per germline, CDR1 SGHRS and CDR2 YFSETQ. This CDR3 is 14 amino acids long. The CDR3 protein is CASSTGDTNTEAFF. DNA for the CDR3: TGCGCCAGCAGTACAGGGGATACGAACACTGAAGCTTTCTTT.

The J gene is TRBJ2-7, the V gene TRBV18; D not resolved. V was trimmed by 3 bases and J by 3 bases, leaving 9 bases between them. Germline CDR1 and CDR2: KGHSH and LQKENI. The length of the CDR3 is 13 residues. CDR3 protein: CASSPASGYEQYF. In DNA form, the CDR3 reads TGTGCCAGCTCACCGGCTAGTGGCTACGAGCAGTACTTC.

The V gene is TRBV6-5, the J gene TRBJ1-1; TRBD1 might be the D (6 bases). Germline V gene sequence: CDR1 MNHEY, CDR2 SVGAGI. The CDR3 spans 16 residues. The V and J ends lost 4 bases and 3 bases respectively, with 18 bases between them. The CDR3 here is CASSSGTSYEDTEAFF. The CDR3 DNA is TGTGCCAGCAGTTCTGGGACATCTTATGAGGACACTGAAGCTTTCTTT.

This chain connects TRBV6-5 to TRBJ2-5, with 10 bases aligning to TRBD2. Germline CDR1 is MNHEY and CDR2 is SVGAGI. The CDR3 sequence is 14 residues long. Trimming at V came to 6 bases and at J to 8 bases, leaving 9 bases not matched to a gene. CDR3 loop: CASRYGTSAATQYF. The CDR3 region has the DNA TGTGCCAGCAGATACGGGACTAGCGCGGCAACCCAGTACTTC.

This rearrangement joins TRBV7-9 to TRBJ2-2; D perhaps matches TRBD1 (7 bases). From germline, CDR1 is SEHNR and CDR2 FQNEAQ (reference sequence). This CDR3 spans 16 amino acids. V lost 1 base and J 3 bases, leaving 12 bases between the germline ends. The CDR3 is CASSLGQGGDTGELFF. The CDR3 bases are TGTGCCAGCAGCTTAGGGCAGGGGGGAGACACCGGGGAGCTGTTTTTT.

V and J are TRBV28 and TRBJ1-4; a possible D gene is TRBD1 (6 bases). The CDR3 runs 14 residues. Germline CDR1 is MDHEN and CDR2 is SYDVKM. V gave up 8 bases and J gave up 4 bases, with 14 bases separating them. This CDR3 is CASGTRQVNEKLFF. CDR3 DNA sequence: TGTGCCAGCGGGACAAGACAGGTTAATGAAAAACTGTTTTTT.

The chain carries TRBV6-1 and TRBJ1-4, with D perhaps TRBD1 (5 bases). This CDR3 is 16 amino acids long. Trimming cost V 0 bases and J 4 bases, with 12 bases left between them. CDR1 is MNHNS, CDR2 SASEGT, per germline. The CDR3 nucleotides read TGTGCCAGCAGTGAAGCTCCAGGGTTGGGTAATGAAAAACTGTTTTTT. Protein product: CASSEAPGLGNEKLFF.

This chain links TRBV27 with TRBJ2-7; possibly TRBD2 for D (6 bases). Trimming left V 6 bases short and J 1 base short, with 19 bases between. This CDR3 has 16 residues. CDR1 and CDR2 from the germline V gene are MNHEY and SMNVEV (reference sequence). The CDR3 spells CASSPGAGRASYEQYF. DNA of the CDR3: TGTGCCAGCAGCCCCGGCGCGGGACGGGCGTCCTACGAGCAGTACTTC.

V and J are TRBV27 and TRBJ2-4, with 14 bases identical to TRBD2. The CDR3 runs 18 residues. Germline trimming cut 6 bases from V and 0 bases from J; bases unmatched to any gene: 7. The germline CDR1 and CDR2 sequences are MNHEY and SMNVEV (reference sequence). The CDR3 DNA reads as TGTGCCAGCAGCGGACTAGCGGGGGGCACACTAGCCAAAAACATTCAGTACTTC. Residues: CASSGLAGGTLAKNIQYF.

The J gene is TRBJ1-1, the V gene TRBV5-1; D unclear. The CDR3 contains 15 residues. The V gene lost 0 bases and the J gene lost 0 bases, with 9 bases spanning the gap. Germline CDR1 and CDR2: SGHRS and YFSETQ. The CDR3 nucleotides are TGCGCCAGCAGCTTGGGCTACGAGTTGAACACTGAAGCTTTCTTT. It yields the protein CASSLGYELNTEAFF.

The chain couples TRBV18 to TRBJ2-3; D ambiguous. Per the germline V gene, CDR1 is KGHSH and CDR2 is LQKENI. The CDR3 runs 16 residues. The ends were cut back, 0 bases at V and 0 bases at J, with 10 bases in the middle. The CDR3 loop reads CASSPPAEYSTDTQYF. CDR3 nucleotides: TGTGCCAGCTCACCACCGGCGGAATATAGCACAGATACGCAGTATTTT.

The V and J genes are TRBV15 and TRBJ2-7; 8 nucleotides align to TRBD1. With V trimmed by 7 bases and J by 6 bases, 11 bases remained unmatched. This CDR3 region has 14 residues. Germline V gives CDR1 LNHNV, CDR2 YYDKDF (reference sequence). This CDR3 reads CATKSRAGGSEQYF. The CDR3 DNA is TGTGCCACCAAAAGCCGGGCAGGGGGCAGCGAGCAGTACTTC.

The rearrangement uses TRBV28 and TRBJ1-5, with D unresolved. The CDR3 consists of 15 residues. Germline CDR1 MDHEN, CDR2 SYDVKM. Deletions cut 6 bases from V and 1 base from J, with 13 bases between. CDR3 sequence: CASSTGGQSNQPQHF. CDR3 DNA sequence: TGTGCCAGCAGCACGGGTGGTCAGAGCAATCAGCCCCAGCATTTT.

This chain joins TRBV19 and TRBJ1-5, with D uncertain. The germline V and J ends were trimmed by 8 bases and 0 bases, with 23 bases remaining between them. This CDR3 spans 18 amino acids. Germline loops: CDR1 LNHDA, CDR2 SQIVND (reference sequence). The CDR3 is CASVGGGWARYSNQPQHF. The CDR3 DNA is TGTGCCAGTGTTGGTGGAGGGTGGGCCAGATATAGCAATCAGCCCCAGCATTTT.

The gene calls are TRBV19 and TRBJ2-4, with 7 bases lining up with TRBD2. With 5 bases clipped from V and 5 bases from J, the junction kept 6 bases outside the gene matches. This CDR3 contains 14 residues. The germline CDR1 and CDR2 sequences are LNHDA and SQIVND (reference sequence). The CDR3 DNA reads TGTGCCAGTAGTCCAACTAGCGCCCAAAACATTCAGTACTTC. Translation gives CASSPTSAQNIQYF. The whole variable domain, remainder taken from reference TRBV19 and TRBJ2-4, is DGGITQSPKYLFRKEGQNVTLSCEQNLNHDAMYWYRQDPGQGLRLIYYSQIVNDFQKGDIAEGYSVSREKKESFPLTVTSAQKNPTAFYLCASSPTSAQNIQYFGAGTRLSVL.

V usage is TRBV5-1 and J usage is TRBJ2-4; TRBD2 matches at 7 bases. CDR1 and CDR2 (germline): SGHRS, YFSETQ. The trim removed 4 bases at V and 1 base at J, leaving 5 bases unmatched. This CDR3 is built from 15 residues. CDR3 sequence (DNA): TGCGCCAGCAGCCTGATGGGAGGGGCCAAAAACATTCAGTACTTC. This encodes CASSLMGGAKNIQYF.

V is TRBV4-1 and J is TRBJ2-7, with D uncertain. This CDR3 spans 14 amino acids. Per germline, CDR1 MGHRA and CDR2 YSYEKL. V shed 1 base and J shed 0 bases, with 7 bases lying between them. CDR3 region: CASSQVALSYEQYF. CDR3 in DNA: TGCGCCAGCAGCCAAGTTGCGCTCTCCTACGAGCAGTACTTC.

This chain links TRBV14 with TRBJ2-7; 9 bases match TRBD1. This CDR3 comprises 15 residues. Unmatched junction bases numbered 7, after V lost 2 bases and J lost 5 bases. CDR1 SGHDN and CDR2 FVKESK come from the germline V gene. CDR3 coding DNA: TGTGCCAGCAGCCAACTCGGGACAGGGCTGCACGAGCAGTACTTC. It specifies CASSQLGTGLHEQYF.

This chain uses TRBV9 with TRBJ2-7; D is ambiguous. CDR1 and CDR2 from the germline V gene are SGDLS and YYNGEE. This CDR3 region has 14 residues. V lost 0 bases and J lost 1, with 8 bases in between. The CDR3 DNA reads as TGTGCCAGCAGCGTAGCTCCGTCGTCCTACGAGCAGTACTTC. It codes for CASSVAPSSYEQYF.

J is TRBJ1-2 and V is TRBV30; possible D gene TRBD1, 5 bases. This CDR3 contains 12 residues. CDR1 and CDR2 (germline): GTSNPN, SVGIG (reference sequence). V lost 0 bases to trimming and J lost 7 bases, with 9 bases between them. CDR3 in amino acids: CAWSVARVGYTF. CDR3 bases: TGTGCCTGGAGTGTAGCCAGGGTTGGCTACACCTTC.

The chain uses TRBV28 and TRBJ1-2; D is uncertain. Between the trimmed V and J ends, which lost 4 bases and 3 bases, there was a span of 6 bases. Germline assignment: CDR1 MDHEN and CDR2 SYDVKM. The CDR3 sequence is 12 residues long. Here the CDR3 DNA reads TGTGCCAGCAGTTGGCAGGACTATGGCTACACCTTC. Residues: CASSWQDYGYTF.

This clone is deemed medium-sized by its frequency. The gene calls are TRBV11-2 and TRBJ2-7, with 7 bases that match TRBD1. Losses at the gene ends were 5 bases for V and 6 bases for J; bases not matched to a gene: 4. This CDR3 is 12 amino acids long. Per germline, CDR1 SGHAT and CDR2 FQNNGV. The CDR3 spells CASSTRTGEQYF. CDR3 bases: TGTGCCAGCAGCACCCGGACAGGCGAGCAGTACTTC.

The chain uses TRBV5-1 and TRBJ1-6; D is possibly TRBD1 (6 bases). Germline CDR1 and CDR2: SGHRS and YFSETQ. V lost 2 bases to trimming and J lost 6 bases, with 6 bases between them. The CDR3 is 13 amino acids. The CDR3 here is CASSLQGNSPLHF. CDR3 coding DNA: TGCGCCAGCAGCTTACAGGGTAATTCACCCCTCCACTTT.

CDR3 sequence: CSVAKRGGSYGYTF. The DNA for the CDR3 is TGCAGCGTTGCGAAGAGGGGGGGCAGCTATGGCTACACCTTC. The rearrangement joins TRBV29-1 to TRBJ1-2; perhaps TRBD1 as D (6 bases). Germline CDR1 and CDR2: SQVTM and ANQGSEA. This CDR3 has 14 amino acids. V was shortened by 4 bases and J by 4 bases, with 16 bases between the two germline ends.

This rearrangement joins TRBV6-6 to TRBJ1-6; D uncertain. Germline V gene data show CDR1 as MNHNY and CDR2 as SVGAGI (reference sequence). V gave up 2 bases and J gave up 10 bases, with 12 bases separating them. The CDR3 is 14 residues long. The CDR3 loop is CASSYEPGLSPLHF. CDR3 bases: TGTGCCAGCAGTTACGAGCCAGGTCTGTCACCCCTCCACTTT.

The rearrangement joins TRBV5-1 to TRBJ2-5; 7 positions agree with TRBD2. This CDR3 region has 13 residues. The ends lost 3 bases at V and 5 bases at J; junction bases unmatched: 4. Germline V gene sequence: CDR1 SGHRS, CDR2 YFSETQ. In nucleotides, the CDR3 is TGCGCCAGCAGCTCGACTAGCACGGAGACCCAGTACTTC. It specifies CASSSTSTETQYF.

The chain combines TRBV18 with TRBJ2-1; 8 bases are a match to TRBD1. Germline V CDR1 and CDR2: KGHSH, LQKENI. This CDR3 is built from 14 residues. V lost 5 bases to trimming and J lost 4 bases; unmatched junction nucleotides: 4. DNA of the CDR3: TGTGCCAGCTCAGCCAACAGGGGGTACAATGAGCAGTTCTTC. Protein: CASSANRGYNEQFF. Filled out from reference TRBV18 and TRBJ2-1, the complete variable domain reads NAGVMQNPRHLVRRRGQEARLRCSPMKGHSHVYWYRQLPEEGLKFMVYLQKENIIDESGMPKERFSAEFPKEGPSILRIQQVVRGDSAAYFCASSANRGYNEQFFGPGTRLTVL.

The rearrangement joins TRBV30 to TRBJ1-1; a weak D match, TRBD1 (5 bases). Looked up from germline, CDR1 is GTSNPN and CDR2 is SVGIG (reference sequence). The CDR3 is made up of 13 amino acids. V gave up 2 bases and J gave up 5 bases, with 12 bases separating them. CDR3 protein: CAWSTFGGTEAFF. The CDR3 bases are TGTGCCTGGAGTACCTTCGGGGGGACTGAAGCTTTCTTT.

The chain carries TRBV18 and TRBJ2-7; 7 bases fit TRBD1. Germline CDR1 is KGHSH and CDR2 is LQKENI. The V and J ends lost 2 bases and 1 base, in that order; junction bases with no gene match: 5. CDR3 size: 15 residues. This CDR3 reads CASSPNRDSSYEQYF. The CDR3 DNA follows: TGTGCCAGCTCACCAAATAGGGACAGTTCCTACGAGCAGTACTTC.

The chain combines TRBV9 with TRBJ2-7, with TRBD2 matching over 10 bases. V trimming: 0 bases; J trimming: 7 bases; junction bases outside the gene matches: 10. Germline V lookup: CDR1 SGDLS, CDR2 YYNGEE. The CDR3 extends over 16 amino acids. The CDR3 region has the DNA TGTGCCAGCAGCGTAGAGGCTAGCGGGGGTTTGGGGGAGCAGTACTTC. It yields the protein CASSVEASGGLGEQYF.